One T cell receptor beta chain is described in this entry. The data derive from a study of blood T cell repertoires in COVID-19. Study information: The samples span acute and convalescent COVID-19 from the United States, Italy and Spain. T cells, B-cell-depleted T cells, or PBMCs provided the cDNA or gDNA that served as material.

The CDR3 spans 18 residues. Trimming left V 0 bases short and J 0 bases short, with 13 bases between. Per the germline V gene, CDR1 is SGHRS and CDR2 is YFSETQ. Original processing methods: Using reference gene primer amplification, nucleated cell counts were estimated. TCRdb's copy holds only in-frame clones and misses some; the assay was immunoSEQ multiplex PCR. From that table come the V and J calls and clone size; the DNA was used to work out D and trimming. The sample contains approximately 150,000 clones, approximately 87% of which appear only once. The source is a woman aged 70-85 years with acute or convalescent COVID-19. V is TRBV5-1 and J is TRBJ2-6, with D hard to call. Material for sequencing was peripheral blood. CDR3 nucleotide sequence: TGCGCCAGCAGCTTGGTGGGCGCAGGCCCCTCTGGGGCCAACGTCCTGACTTTC. Its protein is CASSLVGAGPSGANVLTF.